This note documents a single TCR beta chain sequence. The CDR3 has 16 amino acids. Per the germline V gene, CDR1 is MDHEN and CDR2 is SYDVKM. V was pared by 4 bases and J by 0 bases, with 13 bases between. The repertoire was sequenced with immunoSEQ multiplex PCR; TCRdb's copy has only in-frame clones and lacks some. The data contain about 93,000 clones, 80% to 90% of them singletons. This record comes from a study of OX40 agonist ivuxolimab in advanced cancers. Study-wide background: Participants averaged 60 years of age (range 23 to 79) and were around 80% male. A partial response was reached by three patients: one with hepatocellular carcinoma and two with cutaneous melanoma.

The rearrangement uses TRBV28 and TRBJ2-4, with D tentatively TRBD2 (5 bases). This receptor was identified in an adult with an advanced solid tumor such as melanoma, head and neck, liver or kidney cancer. The sequences come from CD4+ or CD8+ T cells sorted from blood, collected in a trial of the OX40 agonist ivuxolimab. CDR3: CASSSGSNLAKNIQYF. The CDR3 region has the DNA TGTGCCAGCAGTTCGGGGAGTAATTTAGCCAAAAACATTCAGTACTTC.